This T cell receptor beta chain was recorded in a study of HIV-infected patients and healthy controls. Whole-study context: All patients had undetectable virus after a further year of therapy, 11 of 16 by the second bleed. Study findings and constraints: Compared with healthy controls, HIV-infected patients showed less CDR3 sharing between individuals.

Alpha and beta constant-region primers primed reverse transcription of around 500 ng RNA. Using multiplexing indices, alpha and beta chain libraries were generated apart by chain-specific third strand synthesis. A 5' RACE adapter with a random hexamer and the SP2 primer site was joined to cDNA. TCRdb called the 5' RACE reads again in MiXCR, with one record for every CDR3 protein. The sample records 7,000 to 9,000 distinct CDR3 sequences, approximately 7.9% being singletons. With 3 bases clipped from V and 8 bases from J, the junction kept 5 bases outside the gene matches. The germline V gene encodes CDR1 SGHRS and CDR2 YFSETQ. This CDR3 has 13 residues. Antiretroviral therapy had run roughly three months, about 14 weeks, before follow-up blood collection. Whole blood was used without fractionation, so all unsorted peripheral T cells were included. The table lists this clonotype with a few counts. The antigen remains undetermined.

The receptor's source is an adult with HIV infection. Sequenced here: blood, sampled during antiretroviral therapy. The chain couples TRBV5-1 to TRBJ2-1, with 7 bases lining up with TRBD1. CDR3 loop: CASSWDQGDEQFF. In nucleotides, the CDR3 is TGCGCCAGCAGCTGGGACCAGGGGGATGAGCAGTTCTTC.